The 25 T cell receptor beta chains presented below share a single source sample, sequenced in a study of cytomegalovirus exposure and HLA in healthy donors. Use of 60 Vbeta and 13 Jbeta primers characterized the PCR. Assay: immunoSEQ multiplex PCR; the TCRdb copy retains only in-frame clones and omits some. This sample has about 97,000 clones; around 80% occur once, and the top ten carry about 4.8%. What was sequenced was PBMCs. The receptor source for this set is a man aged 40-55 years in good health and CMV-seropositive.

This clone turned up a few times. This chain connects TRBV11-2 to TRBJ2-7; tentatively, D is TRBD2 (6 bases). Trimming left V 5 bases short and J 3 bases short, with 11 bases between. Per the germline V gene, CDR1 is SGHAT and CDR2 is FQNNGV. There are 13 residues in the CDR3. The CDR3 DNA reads TGTGCCAGCAGCGTTGGACTACTCTACGAGCAGTACTTC. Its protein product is CASSVGLLYEQYF. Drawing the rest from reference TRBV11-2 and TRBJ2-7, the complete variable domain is EAGVAQSPRYKIIEKRQSVAFWCNPISGHATLYWYQQILGQGPKLLIQFQNNGVVDDSQLPKDRFSAERLKGVDSTLKIQPAKLEDSAVYLCASSVGLLYEQYFGPGTRLTVT.

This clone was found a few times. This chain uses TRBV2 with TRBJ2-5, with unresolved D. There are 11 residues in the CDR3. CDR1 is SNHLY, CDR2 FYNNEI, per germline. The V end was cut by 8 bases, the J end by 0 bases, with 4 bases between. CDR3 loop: CASAYQETQYF. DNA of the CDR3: TGTGCCAGCGCGTACCAAGAGACCCAGTACTTC.

The CDR3 is CASSYSAYSGEVAFF. The CDR3 DNA reads as TGTGCCAGCAGTTATAGTGCTTATTCGGGGGAGGTAGCTTTCTTT. The rearrangement links TRBV6-6 to TRBJ1-1, with a weak D call TRBD1 (5 bases). In germline, CDR1 is MNHNY, CDR2 SVGAGI (reference sequence). Between the trimmed V and J ends, which lost 3 bases and 10 bases, there was a span of 21 bases. CDR3 length: 15 residues.

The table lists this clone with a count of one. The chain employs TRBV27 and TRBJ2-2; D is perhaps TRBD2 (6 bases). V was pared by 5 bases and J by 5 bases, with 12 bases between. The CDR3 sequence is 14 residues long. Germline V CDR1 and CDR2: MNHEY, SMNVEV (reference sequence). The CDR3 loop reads CASSPTRSTGELFF. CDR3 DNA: TGTGCCAGCAGTCCGACTAGGTCAACCGGGGAGCTGTTTTTT.

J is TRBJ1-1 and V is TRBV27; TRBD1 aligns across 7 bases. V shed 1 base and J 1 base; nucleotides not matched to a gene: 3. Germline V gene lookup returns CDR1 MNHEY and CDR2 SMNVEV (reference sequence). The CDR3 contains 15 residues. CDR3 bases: TGTGCCAGCAGTTTATTGGACAGGCCGAACACTGAAGCTTTCTTT. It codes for CASSLLDRPNTEAFF.

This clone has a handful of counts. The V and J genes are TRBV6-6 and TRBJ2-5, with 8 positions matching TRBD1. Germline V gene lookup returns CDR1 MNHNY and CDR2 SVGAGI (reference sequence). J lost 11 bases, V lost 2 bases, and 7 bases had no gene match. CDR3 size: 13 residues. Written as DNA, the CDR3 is TGTGCCAGCAGTTACGCTACAGGGGGAGAGCAGTACTTC. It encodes CASSYATGGEQYF.

This chain's CDR3 is CASNLGQSSYEQYF. In DNA, the CDR3 is TGTGCCAGCAACCTTGGACAGAGCTCCTACGAGCAGTACTTC. The genes are TRBV6-6 and TRBJ2-7; TRBD1 is a possible D gene (6 bases). This CDR3 has 14 residues. The germline V gene encodes CDR1 MNHNY and CDR2 SVGAGI (reference sequence). The ends were cut back, 7 bases at V and 0 bases at J, with 13 bases in the middle.

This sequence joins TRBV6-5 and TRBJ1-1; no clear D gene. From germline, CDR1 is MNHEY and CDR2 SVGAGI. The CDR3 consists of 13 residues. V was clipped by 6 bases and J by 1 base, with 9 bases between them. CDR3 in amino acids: CASRDNRNTEAFF. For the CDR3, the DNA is TGTGCCAGCAGAGATAACAGGAACACTGAAGCTTTCTTT.

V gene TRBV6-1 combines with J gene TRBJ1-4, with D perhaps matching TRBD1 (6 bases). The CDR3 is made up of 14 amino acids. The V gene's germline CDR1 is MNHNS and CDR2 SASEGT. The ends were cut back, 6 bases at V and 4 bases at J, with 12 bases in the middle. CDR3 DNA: TGTGCCAGCAGCCTCGGCAGGGGTAATGAAAAACTGTTTTTT. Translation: CASSLGRGNEKLFF.

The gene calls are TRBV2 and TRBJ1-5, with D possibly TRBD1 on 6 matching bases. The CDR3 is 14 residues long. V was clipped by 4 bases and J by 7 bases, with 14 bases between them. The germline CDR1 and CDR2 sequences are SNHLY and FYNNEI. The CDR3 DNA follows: TGTGCCAGCAGTGGGCCGGGGGGCGGCCAGCCCCAGCATTTT. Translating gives CASSGPGGGQPQHF.

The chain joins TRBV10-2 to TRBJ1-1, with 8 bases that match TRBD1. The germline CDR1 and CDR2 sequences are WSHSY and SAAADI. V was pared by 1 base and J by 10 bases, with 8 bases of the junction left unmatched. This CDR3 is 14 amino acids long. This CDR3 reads CASSELQGGRGAFF. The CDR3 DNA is TGCGCCAGCAGTGAGTTACAGGGGGGCCGTGGAGCTTTCTTT.

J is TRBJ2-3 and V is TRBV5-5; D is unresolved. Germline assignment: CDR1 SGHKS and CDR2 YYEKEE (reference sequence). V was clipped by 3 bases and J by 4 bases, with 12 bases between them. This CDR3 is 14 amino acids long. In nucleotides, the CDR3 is TGTGCCAGCAGCTCGTCGAGCACCCCAGATACGCAGTATTTT. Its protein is CASSSSSTPDTQYF.

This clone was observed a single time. The CDR3 sequence: CASRQLDRSEQYF. The CDR3, as DNA: TGTGCCAGCAGGCAACTCGACAGATCCGAGCAGTACTTC. This chain uses TRBV2 with TRBJ2-7; possible D gene TRBD1, 5 bases. V was clipped by 6 bases and J by 6 bases, with 15 bases between them. The CDR3 has 13 amino acids. From germline, CDR1 is SNHLY and CDR2 FYNNEI.

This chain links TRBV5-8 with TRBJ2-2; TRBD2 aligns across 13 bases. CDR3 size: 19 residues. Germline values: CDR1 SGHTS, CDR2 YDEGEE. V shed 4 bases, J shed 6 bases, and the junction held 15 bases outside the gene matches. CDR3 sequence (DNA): TGTGCCAGCAGCGGGAAAATGGGACTAGCGGGATTCCGCTCCGGGGAGCTGTTTTTT. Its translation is CASSGKMGLAGFRSGELFF.

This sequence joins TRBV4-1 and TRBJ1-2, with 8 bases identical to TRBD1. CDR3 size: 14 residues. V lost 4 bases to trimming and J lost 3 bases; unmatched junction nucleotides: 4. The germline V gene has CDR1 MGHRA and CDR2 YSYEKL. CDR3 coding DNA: TGCGCCAGCAGCCCAGGACAGGGAGACTATGGCTACACCTTC. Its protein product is CASSPGQGDYGYTF.

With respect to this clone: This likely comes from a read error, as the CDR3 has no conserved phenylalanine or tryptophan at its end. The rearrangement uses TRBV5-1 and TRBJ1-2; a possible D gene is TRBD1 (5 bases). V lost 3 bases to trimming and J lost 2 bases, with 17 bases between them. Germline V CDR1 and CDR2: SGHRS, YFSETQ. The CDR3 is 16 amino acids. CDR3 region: CASSSAPNTGNYGYTL. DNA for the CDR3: TGCGCCAGCAGCTCCGCCCCGAACACAGGAAACTATGGCTACACCCTC.

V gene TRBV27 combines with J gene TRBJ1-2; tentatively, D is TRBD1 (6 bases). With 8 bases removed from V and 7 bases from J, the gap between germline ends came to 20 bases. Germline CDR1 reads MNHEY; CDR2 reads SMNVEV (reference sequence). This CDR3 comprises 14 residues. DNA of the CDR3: TGTGCCAGCGGGAATCTACAGGGTGTGGGTGGCTACACCTTC. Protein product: CASGNLQGVGGYTF.

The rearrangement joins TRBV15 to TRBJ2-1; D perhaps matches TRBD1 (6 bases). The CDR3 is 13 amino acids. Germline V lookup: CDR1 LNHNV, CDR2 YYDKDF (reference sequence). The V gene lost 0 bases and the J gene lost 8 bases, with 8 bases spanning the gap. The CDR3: CATSRDRGYEQFF. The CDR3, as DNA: TGTGCCACCAGCAGAGACAGGGGCTATGAGCAGTTCTTC.

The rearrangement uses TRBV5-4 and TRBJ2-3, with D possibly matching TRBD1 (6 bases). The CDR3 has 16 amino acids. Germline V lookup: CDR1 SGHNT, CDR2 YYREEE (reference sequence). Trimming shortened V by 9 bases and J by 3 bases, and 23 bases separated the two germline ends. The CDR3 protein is CATLRQGQGFTDTQYF. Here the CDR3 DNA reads TGTGCCACCCTAAGGCAAGGCCAGGGGTTTACAGATACGCAGTATTTT.

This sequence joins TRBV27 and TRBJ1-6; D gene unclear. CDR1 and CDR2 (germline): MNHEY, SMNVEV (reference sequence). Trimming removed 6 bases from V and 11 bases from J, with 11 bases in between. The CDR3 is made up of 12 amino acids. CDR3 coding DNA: TGTGCCAGCAGCAGCGTCGGGACACCCCTCCACTTT. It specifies CASSSVGTPLHF.

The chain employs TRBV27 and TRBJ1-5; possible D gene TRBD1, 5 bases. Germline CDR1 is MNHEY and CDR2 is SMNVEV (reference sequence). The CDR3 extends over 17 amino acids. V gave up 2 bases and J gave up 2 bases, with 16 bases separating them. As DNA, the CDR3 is TGTGCCAGCAGTTTACTGCCGGGGGGGGGTGGCAATCAGCCCCAGCATTTT. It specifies CASSLLPGGGGNQPQHF.

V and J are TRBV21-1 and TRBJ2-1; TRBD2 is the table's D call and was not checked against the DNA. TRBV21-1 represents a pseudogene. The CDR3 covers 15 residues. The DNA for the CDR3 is TGTGCCAGCAGCATCCCCCCTTCGTCCTACAATGAGCAGTTCTTC. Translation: CASSIPPSSYNEQFF.

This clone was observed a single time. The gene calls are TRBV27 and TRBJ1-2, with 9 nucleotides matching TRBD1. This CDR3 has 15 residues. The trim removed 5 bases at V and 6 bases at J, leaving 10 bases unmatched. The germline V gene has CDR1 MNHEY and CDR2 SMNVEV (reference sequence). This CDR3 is CASSRPGTGMDGYTF. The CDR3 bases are TGTGCCAGCAGTCGCCCTGGGACAGGGATGGATGGCTACACCTTC.

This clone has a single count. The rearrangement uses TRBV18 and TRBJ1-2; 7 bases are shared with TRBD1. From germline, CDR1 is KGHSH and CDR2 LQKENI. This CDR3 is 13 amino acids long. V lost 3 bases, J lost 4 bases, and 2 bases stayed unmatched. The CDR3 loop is CASSPDRTYGYTF. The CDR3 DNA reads TGTGCCAGCTCACCGGACAGGACCTATGGCTACACCTTC. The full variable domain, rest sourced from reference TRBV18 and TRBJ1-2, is NAGVMQNPRHLVRRRGQEARLRCSPMKGHSHVYWYRQLPEEGLKFMVYLQKENIIDESGMPKERFSAEFPKEGPSILRIQQVVRGDSAAYFCASSPDRTYGYTFGSGTRLTVV.

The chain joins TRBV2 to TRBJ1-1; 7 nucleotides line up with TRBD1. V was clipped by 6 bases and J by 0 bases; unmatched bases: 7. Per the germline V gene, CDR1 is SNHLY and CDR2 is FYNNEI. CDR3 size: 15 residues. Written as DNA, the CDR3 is TGTGCCAGCAGGAAACAGGGGACTTTGAACACTGAAGCTTTCTTT. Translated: CASRKQGTLNTEAFF.